This T cell receptor (beta chain) was found in a study of T cell repertoires in cytomegalovirus infection. The CDR3 sequence is 13 residues long. Germline-derived CDR1 and CDR2 are MNHEY and SVGEGT. V trimming: 8 bases; J trimming: 7 bases; junction bases outside the gene matches: 7. TCRdb re-called the reads through MiXCR, storing one row per CDR3 protein. The sample records around 540,000 distinct CDR3 sequences, about 33% being singletons. This clonotype was observed a handful of times. Its antigen remains unknown. The TCR sequence derives from a human donor in good health (CMV status not recorded). Some clones in this sample may be carry-over from other donors' samples. Sequenced material: cultured PBMCs, taken from culture after CMV antigen stimulation. The chain links TRBV6-2 or TRBV6-3 to TRBJ2-1, with 8 bases lining up with TRBD2. CDR3 nucleotides: TGTGCCAGCGGAGGACTAGCTAGAAATGAGCAGTTCTTC. Translated, it gives CASGGLARNEQFF.